These 24 T cell receptor beta chains originate from one sample sequenced in a study of T cell responses to AZD1222 COVID-19 vaccine. Clones were read by immunoSEQ multiplex PCR, and TCRdb kept only the in-frame ones, dropping some. The top ten clones hold about 4.8% of a sample with about 140,000 clones, around 89% of them seen once. The sequences come from peripheral blood, collected on day 0 of AZD1222 vaccination. These receptors were collected from an adult in good health.

The V gene is TRBV6-2 or TRBV6-3, the J gene TRBJ2-1; 7 bases match TRBD2. Germline loops: CDR1 MNHEY, CDR2 SVGEGT. V shed 0 bases and J 11 bases; nucleotides not matched to a gene: 7. This CDR3 is 14 amino acids long. CDR3 coding DNA: TGTGCCAGCAGTTACTCTGATGGCGGGACTAAGCAGTTCTTC. This sequence encodes CASSYSDGGTKQFF.

The V call is TRBV10-3, the J call TRBJ2-2; 9 positions match TRBD1. The CDR3 length is 18 residues. Trimming cost V 4 bases and J 6 bases; bases outside gene matches: 15. Per the germline V gene, CDR1 is ENHRY and CDR2 is SYGVKD. Here the CDR3 reads CAISAYGTGRFMAGELFF. The CDR3 coding sequence is TGTGCCATCAGTGCATATGGGACAGGGAGGTTTATGGCCGGGGAGCTGTTTTTT.

V is TRBV6-5 and J is TRBJ2-1, with 12 bases that match TRBD1. The CDR3 sequence is 15 residues long. CDR1 is MNHEY and CDR2 is SVGAGI in the germline V gene. V lost 6 bases to trimming and J lost 2 bases; unmatched junction nucleotides: 2. This CDR3 is CASRGQGATYNEQFF. Written as DNA, the CDR3 is TGTGCCAGCAGGGGACAGGGGGCCACCTACAATGAGCAGTTCTTC.

The chain is built from TRBV2 and TRBJ2-1, with D hard to call. The CDR3 runs 13 residues. Trimming cost V 4 bases and J 4 bases, with 8 bases left between them. Looked up from germline, CDR1 is SNHLY and CDR2 is FYNNEI. Written as DNA, the CDR3 is TGTGCCAGCAGTGCACAGCAATACAATGAGCAGTTCTTC. It translates to CASSAQQYNEQFF.

The chain recombines TRBV27 with TRBJ2-3; TRBD2 agrees at 8 bases. J was trimmed by 2 bases and V by 3 bases; bases with no gene match: 4. This CDR3 has 15 amino acids. Germline V CDR1 and CDR2: MNHEY, SMNVEV (reference sequence). The CDR3 region is CASSFGGGHTDTQYF. CDR3 bases: TGTGCCAGCAGTTTTGGCGGGGGGCACACAGATACGCAGTATTTT.

The J gene is TRBJ2-1, the V gene TRBV27; D not resolved. This CDR3 has 16 amino acids. Between the trimmed V and J ends, which lost 4 bases and 3 bases, there was a span of 16 bases. Germline lookup yields CDR1 MNHEY and CDR2 SMNVEV (reference sequence). In nucleotides, the CDR3 is TGTGCCAGCAGTTGGGCACCCTCGTCCAACTACAATGAGCAGTTCTTC. Its protein is CASSWAPSSNYNEQFF.

The rearrangement links TRBV15 to TRBJ2-1, with D possibly TRBD2 on 6 matching bases. The CDR3 length is 15 residues. The germline V gene encodes CDR1 LNHNV and CDR2 YYDKDF (reference sequence). With 0 bases removed from V and 3 bases from J, the gap between germline ends came to 9 bases. The CDR3 sequence: CATSRDWGVYNEQFF. The DNA for the CDR3 is TGTGCCACCAGCAGAGATTGGGGGGTCTACAATGAGCAGTTCTTC.

As for this clone: The junction does not match germline at one end; this may be a read error. The genes are TRBV19 and TRBJ1-5; 10 positions agree with TRBD1. In germline, CDR1 is LNHDA, CDR2 SQIVND (reference sequence). This CDR3 contains 13 residues. CDR3 DNA: TGCGGTAGGGACAGGGGCACCAATCAGCCCCAGCATTTT. Its translation: CGRDRGTNQPQHF.

The chain has TRBV4-1 and TRBJ1-5; a weak D match, TRBD1 (5 bases). The CDR3 totals 13 residues. Germline V gene sequence: CDR1 MGHRA, CDR2 YSYEKL. V was cut by 3 bases and J by 5 bases, with 8 bases left in between. CDR3 nucleotides: TGCGCCAGCAGCCACAGGGATTATCAGCCCCAGCATTTT. It yields the protein CASSHRDYQPQHF.

This chain joins TRBV5-1 and TRBJ2-7; maybe TRBD2 (5 bases). Germline V gives CDR1 SGHRS, CDR2 YFSETQ. Deletions cut 1 base from V and 5 bases from J, with 10 bases between. This CDR3 is built from 13 residues. The CDR3 sequence: CASSLNEGHEQYF. The CDR3 coding sequence is TGCGCCAGCAGCTTGAACGAGGGCCACGAGCAGTACTTC.

This rearrangement joins TRBV14 to TRBJ1-4; D is unclear. CDR1 and CDR2 (germline): SGHDN, FVKESK. Trimming left V 2 bases short and J 5 bases short, with 9 bases between. This CDR3 is 14 amino acids long. This chain's CDR3 is CASSQLGKNEKLFF. The CDR3 DNA follows: TGTGCCAGCAGCCAACTCGGTAAAAATGAAAAACTGTTTTTT.

The rearrangement links TRBV4-1 to TRBJ1-3; D is possibly TRBD1 (6 bases). CDR1 MGHRA and CDR2 YSYEKL come from the germline V gene. This CDR3 has 17 residues. V was trimmed by 5 bases and J by 2 bases, leaving 19 bases between them. Here the CDR3 reads CASSEGAGAEAGNTIYF. CDR3 coding DNA: TGCGCCAGCAGCGAAGGGGCGGGGGCAGAGGCTGGAAACACCATATATTTT.

This clone occurred once. The J gene is TRBJ1-2, the V gene TRBV6-5; D unresolved. V dropped 4 bases and J dropped 3 bases, with 18 bases sitting between them. The CDR3 contains 16 residues. CDR1 and CDR2 from the germline V gene are MNHEY and SVGAGI. CDR3 amino acids: CASSSKHGRTDYGYTF. The DNA of the CDR3 is TGTGCCAGCAGTTCCAAACATGGACGGACGGACTATGGCTACACCTTC.

This clone was seen a single time. V is TRBV6-1 and J is TRBJ1-6; tentative D call: TRBD1 (5 bases). The length of the CDR3 is 16 residues. Germline loops: CDR1 MNHNS, CDR2 SASEGT. The V end lost 1 base, the J end lost 4 bases, and 11 bases lay between the germline ends. The CDR3 sequence is CASSEVGGSYNSPLHF. CDR3 sequence (DNA): TGTGCCAGCAGTGAAGTTGGGGGGAGTTATAATTCACCCCTCCACTTT.

V usage is TRBV2 and J usage is TRBJ1-5, with a weak D call TRBD1 (5 bases). With 8 bases removed from V and 3 bases from J, the gap between germline ends came to 14 bases. This CDR3 contains 14 residues. Per the germline V gene, CDR1 is SNHLY and CDR2 is FYNNEI. CDR3: CASSGQNNNQPQHF. The CDR3, as DNA: TGTGCCAGCTCCGGACAAAATAACAATCAGCCCCAGCATTTT.

The chain employs TRBV5-1 and TRBJ1-4; D ambiguous. The V end lost 4 bases, the J end lost 3 bases, and 13 bases lay between the germline ends. The CDR3 runs 15 residues. From germline, CDR1 is SGHRS and CDR2 YFSETQ. The chain's CDR3 is CASSPDARANEKLFF. In DNA, the CDR3 is TGCGCCAGCAGCCCGGACGCAAGGGCTAATGAAAAACTGTTTTTT. Full variable domain (outside the CDR3, taken from reference TRBV5-1 and TRBJ1-4): KAGVTQTPRYLIKTRGQQVTLSCSPISGHRSVSWYQQTPGQGLQFLFEYFSETQRNKGNFPGRFSGRQFSNSRSEMNVSTLELGDSALYLCASSPDARANEKLFFGSGTQLSVL.

Details on this clone: This sample includes further DNA sequences coding for the same CDR3. The V and J genes are TRBV5-1 and TRBJ1-3, with 8 bases that match TRBD1. V lost 0 bases and J lost 0; bases outside the gene matches: 2. The CDR3 runs 16 residues. CDR1 SGHRS and CDR2 YFSETQ come from the germline V gene. This chain's CDR3 is CASSLAGQGSGNTIYF. The DNA of the CDR3 is TGCGCCAGCAGCTTGGCAGGACAGGGCTCTGGAAACACCATATATTTT.

V gene TRBV30 combines with J gene TRBJ2-1, with D perhaps TRBD1 (7 bases). From germline, CDR1 is GTSNPN and CDR2 SVGIG (reference sequence). The ends were cut back, 2 bases at V and 4 bases at J, with 12 bases in the middle. This CDR3 region has 14 residues. The CDR3 coding sequence is TGTGCCTGGAGTAGGAGGGGGCTTTACAATGAGCAGTTCTTC. Residues: CAWSRRGLYNEQFF. Full variable domain (remainder filled in from reference TRBV30 and TRBJ2-1): SQTIHQWPATLVQPVGSPLSLECTVEGTSNPNLYWYRQAAGRGLQLLFYSVGIGQISSEVPQNLSASRPQDRQFILSSKKLLLSDSGFYLCAWSRRGLYNEQFFGPGTRLTVL.

This rearrangement joins TRBV28 to TRBJ2-2; 7 bases agree with TRBD2. V was pared by 2 bases and J by 4 bases, with 4 bases of the junction left unmatched. The CDR3 sequence is 15 residues long. The germline V gene has CDR1 MDHEN and CDR2 SYDVKM. The CDR3 protein is CASSLTTGGTGELFF. CDR3 nucleotides: TGTGCCAGCAGTTTAACCACGGGAGGCACCGGGGAGCTGTTTTTT. The variable domain in full, completed from reference TRBV28 and TRBJ2-2, reads DVKVTQSSRYLVKRTGEKVFLECVQDMDHENMFWYRQDPGLGLRLIYFSYDVKMKEKGDIPEGYSVSREKKERFSLILESASTNQTSMYLCASSLTTGGTGELFFGEGSRLTVL.

This clone showed up just once. V and J are TRBV19 and TRBJ2-6, with 7 bases identical to TRBD1. With 1 base clipped from V and 4 bases from J, the junction kept 7 bases outside the gene matches. From germline, CDR1 is LNHDA and CDR2 SQIVND (reference sequence). The CDR3 totals 17 residues. In nucleotides, the CDR3 is TGTGCCAGTAGTATAGCGGCAGGGGGTAAAGGGGCCAACGTCCTGACTTTC. It is translated as CASSIAAGGKGANVLTF. The full variable domain, rest sourced from reference TRBV19 and TRBJ2-6, is DGGITQSPKYLFRKEGQNVTLSCEQNLNHDAMYWYRQDPGQGLRLIYYSQIVNDFQKGDIAEGYSVSREKKESFPLTVTSAQKNPTAFYLCASSIAAGGKGANVLTFGAGSRLTVL.

V and J are TRBV30 and TRBJ1-2; the D gene is possibly TRBD1 (5 bases). V was pared by 2 bases and J by 5 bases, with 18 bases between. The CDR3 covers 15 residues. The V gene's germline CDR1 is GTSNPN and CDR2 SVGIG (reference sequence). The CDR3 DNA is TGTGCCTGGAGTCCCACCGTCGAGAGGGGATATGGCTACACCTTC. It translates to CAWSPTVERGYGYTF.

The genes are TRBV21-1 and TRBJ1-1. TRBV21-1 is flagged as a pseudogene. The CDR3 consists of 16 residues. CDR3 sequence (DNA): TGTGCCAGCAGCAAAAGGAGGAAAGGACCGAGCACTGAAGCTTTCTTT. It is translated as CASSKRRKGPSTEAFF.

The CDR3 region has the DNA TGCGCCAGCAGCTTGTTATCCACTAGCACAGATACGCAGTATTTT. Residues: CASSLLSTSTDTQYF. The chain is built from TRBV5-1 and TRBJ2-3; D call uncertain. The V gene's germline CDR1 is SGHRS and CDR2 YFSETQ. V lost 1 base and J 0 bases, leaving 9 bases between the germline ends. The CDR3 loop spans 15 amino acids.

The CDR3 loop is CASSQERGGQETQYF. Written as DNA, the CDR3 is TGTGCCAGCAGCCAAGAACGGGGGGGCCAAGAGACCCAGTACTTC. This sequence joins TRBV4-2 and TRBJ2-5, with TRBD2 identical over 8 bases. The CDR3 loop spans 15 amino acids. Germline assignment: CDR1 LGHNA and CDR2 YNFKEQ. J was trimmed by 1 base and V by 0 bases; bases with no gene match: 1.